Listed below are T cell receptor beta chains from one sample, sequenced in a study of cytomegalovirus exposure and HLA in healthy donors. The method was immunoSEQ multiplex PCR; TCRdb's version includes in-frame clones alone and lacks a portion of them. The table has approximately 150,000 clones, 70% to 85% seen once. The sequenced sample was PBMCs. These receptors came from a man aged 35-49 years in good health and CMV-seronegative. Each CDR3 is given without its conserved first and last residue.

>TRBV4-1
ASSHTGAGNTIY
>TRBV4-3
ASSHYAPGHGANEQF
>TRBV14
ASSLDRGSGYT
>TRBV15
ATSRGQGRNEQF
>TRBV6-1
ASSEILGRVSNNEQF
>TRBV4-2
ASSQEASGGAVVTDTQY
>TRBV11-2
ASSLLAGGYEQY
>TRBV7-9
ALSEGTGGLVGEQF
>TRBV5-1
ASRELGGYT
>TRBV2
ASIPGWRQETQY
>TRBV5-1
ASSLDSLTYEQY
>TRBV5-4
ASSFWAQNEKLF
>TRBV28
ASTPGLAGGGYYEQY
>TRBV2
ASSTLDREETQY
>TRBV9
ASSVVVGGVGTGELF
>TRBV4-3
ASSQETSGTSGASYNEQF
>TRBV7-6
ASSTSQGLETQY
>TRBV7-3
ASSFGGERKTQY
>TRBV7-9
ASSLFFSGTESNQPQH
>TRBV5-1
ASSLGQGTNTGELF
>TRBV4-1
ASSQGRQGTEAF
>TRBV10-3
AISERVAGVSSGANVLT
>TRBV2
ASSYRGGDSGANVLT
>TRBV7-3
ASSQGGAGTPLH
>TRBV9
ASSVALAGEYNEQF
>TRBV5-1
ASSLGTSGGGEQF
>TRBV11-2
ASSPDRGRSRSLH
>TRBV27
ASSSTTGVHGYT
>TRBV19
ASSIAHRGGPYNEQF
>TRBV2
ARGTGYYEQY
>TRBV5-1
ASSLLGQGQPQH
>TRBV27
ASSLIAQGYEQY
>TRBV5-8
ASSVQGCQPQH
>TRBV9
ASSVESSPGELF
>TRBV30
AWRGQSNTGELF
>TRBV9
ASSTFRSTSGANVLT
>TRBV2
ASSPSLLTDTQY
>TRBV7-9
ASSPGLLTEAF
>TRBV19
ASRSGGPLTEQF
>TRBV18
ASSRLAGGQGSYEQY
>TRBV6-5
ASSYSGSSNEKLF
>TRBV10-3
AISEDSPPGNTIY
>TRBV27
AVRDRASTDTQY
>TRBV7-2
ASSLSPILATNTGELF
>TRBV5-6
ASSLNRQAPLHTIY
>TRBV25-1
ASSEVLGGGTDTQY
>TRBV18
ASSKDRKAYEQY
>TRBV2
ASRRDSSSYNEQF
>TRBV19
ATRSGTNQPQH
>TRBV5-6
ASRLRDRVYEQY
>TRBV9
ASSDPLDRRAEAF
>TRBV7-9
ASSLRQQGYT
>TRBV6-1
ASNPRTAVDEKLF
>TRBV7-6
ASSPGSTYEQY
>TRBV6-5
ASSYSPSGTNYGYT
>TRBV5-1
ASSLQTGGITNTEAF
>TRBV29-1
SVLEGAAEKLF
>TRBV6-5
ASRLTGGEGYT
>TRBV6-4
ASSRTEQNTGELF
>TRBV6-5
ASSYNRGSYEQY